The text below deals with one T cell receptor beta chain. The data were produced by immunoSEQ multiplex PCR, yet TCRdb's version contains in-frame clones alone and is incomplete. The data show under 850,000 clones, roughly 90% seen once. These data originate in a study of shared T cell receptors in the human thymus. V lost 6 bases, J lost 2 bases, and 23 bases stayed unmatched. Germline CDR1 and CDR2: LGHNA and YSLEER. The CDR3 sequence is 20 residues long. Separately, the same data were catalogued under a study of human thymus T cells. That source reports: Samples came from healthy Finnish infants during open corrective cardiac surgery. Thymic material originated from resections removed in the course of corrective heart surgery. Apparent bias marked the V and J gene usage of thymic and blood repertoires. Related work found strong thymic repertoire overlap between unrelated individuals.

The chain couples TRBV4-3 to TRBJ1-2; 8 bases match TRBD1. This TCR derives from a boy younger than two with a congenital heart defect. The sequenced material came from thymocytes. This CDR3 is CASRNFRGPETTPNNYGYTF. In nucleotides, the CDR3 is TGCGCCAGCAGAAATTTCAGGGGGCCAGAAACGACTCCGAACAACTATGGCTACACCTTC.